This T cell receptor (beta chain) stems from a study of blood T cell repertoires in COVID-19. On the study more broadly: Sites across the United States, Italy and Spain contributed samples from acute and convalescent COVID-19. The analysed material was cDNA or gDNA that came from T cells, B-cell-depleted T cells, or PBMCs.

Per germline, CDR1 SGHRS and CDR2 YFSETQ. V dropped 0 bases and J dropped 5 bases, with 12 bases sitting between them. The CDR3 spans 14 residues. Source study methods: Estimates of nucleated cell counts were drawn from the amplification of reference gene primers. TCRdb keeps only in-frame clones here, not all; method: immunoSEQ multiplex PCR. The V and J calls and clone size were taken over from that table, and D and trimming were inferred from the DNA. The table includes about 140,000 clones, roughly 90% detected once. The specimen sequenced was peripheral blood. This chain links TRBV5-1 with TRBJ2-7, with D maybe TRBD1 (5 bases). This sequence originates from a man between 65 and 85 years old with acute or convalescent COVID-19. This CDR3 reads CASSLGQGRNEQYF. The CDR3 DNA reads as TGCGCCAGCAGCTTGGGGCAGGGAAGGAACGAGCAGTACTTC.